The 30 T cell receptor beta chains given below trace back to one sample, sequenced in a study of cytomegalovirus exposure and HLA in healthy donors. Researchers ran the PCR with 60 Vbeta and 13 Jbeta primers. The data were produced by immunoSEQ multiplex PCR, yet TCRdb's version contains in-frame clones alone and is incomplete. The data hold over 95,000 clones, with around 77% observed a single time. The source material was PBMCs. The receptors stem from a man aged 40-49 years in good health and CMV-seronegative.

The genes are TRBV30 and TRBJ2-7; 8 nucleotides match TRBD1. Germline values: CDR1 GTSNPN, CDR2 SVGIG (reference sequence). Unmatched junction bases numbered 10, after V lost 4 bases and J lost 2 bases. This CDR3 comprises 15 residues. CDR3 protein: CAWTDGAGGPYEQYF. DNA of the CDR3: TGTGCCTGGACCGATGGGGCAGGGGGCCCCTACGAGCAGTACTTC.

This clone showed up just once. The rearrangement uses TRBV5-4 and TRBJ2-2, with 8 nucleotides matching TRBD1. This CDR3 contains 16 residues. Germline values: CDR1 SGHNT, CDR2 YYREEE (reference sequence). V lost 0 bases and J lost 6; bases outside the gene matches: 7. CDR3 in DNA: TGTGCCAGCAGCTTGGGGTGGACAGGGAGCTCCGGGGAGCTGTTTTTT. This encodes CASSLGWTGSSGELFF.

This chain links TRBV28 with TRBJ1-1; TRBD1 matches at 8 bases. Germline CDR1 MDHEN, CDR2 SYDVKM. There are 12 residues in the CDR3. After removal of 10 bases from V and 5 bases from J, the junction contained 6 bases not matched to a gene. As DNA, the CDR3 is TGTGCCACTACAGGGGGACTAACTGAAGCTTTCTTT. Protein sequence: CATTGGLTEAFF.

The chain links TRBV27 to TRBJ2-5; D uncertain. Germline V gives CDR1 MNHEY, CDR2 SMNVEV (reference sequence). Trimming left V 6 bases short and J 0 bases short, with 11 bases between. This CDR3 contains 14 residues. The DNA for the CDR3 is TGTGCCAGCAGCCAACGCACAGACCAAGAGACCCAGTACTTC. Its translation is CASSQRTDQETQYF.

This clone was seen a few times. The chain couples TRBV6-1 to TRBJ1-4; D uncertain. Germline V gives CDR1 MNHNS, CDR2 SASEGT. The CDR3 extends over 13 amino acids. The V and J ends lost 4 bases and 8 bases respectively, with 11 bases between them. CDR3 sequence: CASSGLESEKLFF. The DNA of the CDR3 is TGTGCCAGCAGTGGTCTGGAGTCGGAAAAACTGTTTTTT.

Here the CDR3 reads CASSPIRTSAEQYF. Written as DNA, the CDR3 is TGTGCCAGCAGCCCGATCCGGACTAGCGCAGAGCAGTACTTC. The genes are TRBV11-2 and TRBJ2-7; TRBD2 agrees at 9 bases. This CDR3 has 14 residues. Trimming removed 5 bases from V and 7 bases from J; junction bases left unmatched: 9. Germline V gives CDR1 SGHAT, CDR2 FQNNGV.

The rearrangement uses TRBV28 and TRBJ1-2; D remains unclear. Germline lookup yields CDR1 MDHEN and CDR2 SYDVKM. The CDR3 sequence is 12 residues long. Trimming pared 8 bases from V and 8 bases from J, leaving 15 bases between. CDR3 DNA sequence: TGTGCCAGCGGCTTGATAGCGAGCGGCTACACCTTC. The encoded protein is CASGLIASGYTF.

This clone was detected once. The chain links TRBV5-1 to TRBJ2-1; D possibly corresponds to TRBD2 (6 bases). Germline V gene data show CDR1 as SGHRS and CDR2 as YFSETQ. Trimming took off 4 bases at V and 0 bases at J, with 11 bases between the two ends. The CDR3 runs 15 residues. CDR3 in amino acids: CASSQDGSSYNEQFF. CDR3 DNA: TGCGCCAGCAGCCAAGACGGGAGCTCCTACAATGAGCAGTTCTTC.

The count of this clone is one. The chain recombines TRBV7-9 with TRBJ1-2; 8 bases map to TRBD1. The CDR3 is 16 residues long. CDR1 is SEHNR and CDR2 is FQNEAQ in the germline V gene (reference sequence). V was clipped by 5 bases and J by 8 bases; unmatched bases: 16. Written as DNA, the CDR3 is TGTGCCAGCAGCGCCCCTGGCCGTCAGGGGGCCGGAGGCTACACCTTC. Translation: CASSAPGRQGAGGYTF.

This chain connects TRBV4-1 to TRBJ2-7; possibly TRBD2 for D (6 bases). CDR3 length: 17 amino acids. The V gene's germline CDR1 is MGHRA and CDR2 YSYEKL. V was pared by 0 bases and J by 3 bases, with 18 bases between. The CDR3 DNA follows: TGCGCCAGCAGCCAAGATCGGTCTAGCGCCCAATACTACGAGCAGTACTTC. Translated, it gives CASSQDRSSAQYYEQYF.

The J gene is TRBJ1-2, the V gene TRBV7-9, with D hard to call. Per the germline V gene, CDR1 is SEHNR and CDR2 is FQNEAQ (reference sequence). The V end was cut by 4 bases, the J end by 4 bases, with 13 bases between. The CDR3 runs 14 residues. CDR3 coding DNA: TGTGCCAGCAGCTCCGCCGCGGATTCCTATGGCTACACCTTC. The encoded protein is CASSSAADSYGYTF.

The CDR3 loop reads CASSPGGGSGQYF. CDR3 DNA: TGTGCCAGCTCACCCGGTGGGGGCTCCGGGCAGTACTTC. The chain carries TRBV18 and TRBJ2-7; tentative D call: TRBD1 (6 bases). CDR1 and CDR2 from the germline V gene are KGHSH and LQKENI. This CDR3 spans 13 amino acids. Trimming shortened V by 3 bases and J by 9 bases, and 15 bases separated the two germline ends.

The genes are TRBV20-1 and TRBJ1-5; D gene unclear. Trimming stripped 7 bases from V and 7 bases from J, with 11 bases between. This CDR3 has 11 residues. From germline, CDR1 is DFQATT and CDR2 SNEGSKA (reference sequence). CDR3: CSVAGGQPQHF. Written as DNA, the CDR3 is TGCAGTGTGGCGGGCGGGCAGCCCCAGCATTTT.

The chain couples TRBV7-9 to TRBJ2-5; TRBD1 matches 7 bases. The CDR3 contains 14 residues. CDR1 is SEHNR and CDR2 is FQNEAQ in the germline V gene (reference sequence). Trimming removed 5 bases from V and 5 bases from J; junction bases left unmatched: 8. CDR3 DNA sequence: TGTGCCAGCAGCCGAACGGACAGGCTGGAGACCCAGTACTTC. Translation gives CASSRTDRLETQYF.

There are a few counts of this clone. The rearrangement links TRBV6-1 to TRBJ2-7; 7 bases are a match to TRBD2. The CDR3 extends over 15 amino acids. V was clipped by 4 bases and J by 5 bases; unmatched bases: 11. Germline CDR1 reads MNHNS; CDR2 reads SASEGT. CDR3 loop: CASSAGTNQVHEQYF. The CDR3 DNA follows: TGTGCCAGCAGTGCCGGGACTAACCAGGTCCACGAGCAGTACTTC.

The J gene is TRBJ1-1, the V gene TRBV9; TRBD1 agrees at 8 bases. The V and J ends lost 3 bases and 9 bases, in that order; junction bases with no gene match: 7. The CDR3 extends over 13 amino acids. From germline, CDR1 is SGDLS and CDR2 YYNGEE. CDR3 nucleotide sequence: TGTGCCAGCAGCGCCGGACAGGGCCGTCAAGCTTTCTTT. Translation: CASSAGQGRQAFF. Full variable domain (rest looked up from reference TRBV9 and TRBJ1-1): DSGVTQTPKHLITATGQRVTLRCSPRSGDLSVYWYQQSLDQGLQFLIQYYNGEERAKGNILERFSAQQFPDLHSELNLSSLELGDSALYFCASSAGQGRQAFFGQGTRLTVV.

There are a few counts of this clone. The chain couples TRBV6-6 to TRBJ1-1; the match to TRBD1 covers 9 bases. CDR1 is MNHNY, CDR2 SVGAGI, per germline (reference sequence). With 2 bases clipped from V and 9 bases from J, the junction kept 10 bases outside the gene matches. The CDR3 spans 15 residues. The CDR3 loop reads CASSYRGQGGDKAFF. The CDR3 bases are TGTGCCAGCAGTTACAGGGGACAGGGCGGTGATAAAGCTTTCTTT.

V usage is TRBV28 and J usage is TRBJ2-7; 10 bases are shared with TRBD1. The V gene's germline CDR1 is MDHEN and CDR2 SYDVKM. The V gene end was trimmed by 4 bases and the J gene end by 4 bases; junction bases not matched to a gene: 10. This CDR3 contains 16 residues. CDR3: CASSSYFGTGVYEQYF. The CDR3 DNA sequence: TGTGCCAGCAGTTCCTACTTCGGGACAGGGGTTTACGAGCAGTACTTC.

The chain recombines TRBV4-1 with TRBJ1-1; D might be TRBD1 (5 bases). From germline, CDR1 is MGHRA and CDR2 YSYEKL. CDR3 size: 13 residues. Trimming cost V 3 bases and J 6 bases, with 11 bases left between them. CDR3 loop: CASSHEWGAEAFF. The CDR3 DNA sequence: TGCGCCAGCAGCCACGAGTGGGGGGCTGAAGCTTTCTTT.

The sample holds a few counts of this clone. This rearrangement joins TRBV6-1 to TRBJ1-1; 11 positions agree with TRBD1. Germline-derived CDR1 and CDR2 are MNHNS and SASEGT. Losses at the gene ends were 6 bases for V and 4 bases for J; bases not matched to a gene: 4. The CDR3 runs 14 residues. The DNA of the CDR3 is TGTGCCAGCAGGCCCGGGACAGGGGGCACTGAAGCTTTCTTT. It codes for CASRPGTGGTEAFF.

The rearrangement uses TRBV5-1 and TRBJ2-5; 10 bases match TRBD1. Judging by the DNA end, TRBJ2-7 fits better; the J call may be wrong. The CDR3 has 15 amino acids. Germline V gene sequence: CDR1 SGHRS, CDR2 YFSETQ. The CDR3 region is CASSQRQGARDEQYF. In DNA form, the CDR3 reads TGCGCCAGCAGCCAAAGACAGGGGGCTAGGGACGAGCAGTACTTC.

The chain recombines TRBV29-1 with TRBJ2-7; 7 positions agree with TRBD1. This CDR3 has 13 residues. V lost 5 bases and J lost 3; bases outside the gene matches: 7. Germline loops: CDR1 SQVTM, CDR2 ANQGSEA. In DNA form, the CDR3 reads TGCAGCGTTATCCGGGACAGAGGCTACGAGCAGTACTTC. It translates to CSVIRDRGYEQYF.

The chain couples TRBV2 to TRBJ1-2; D may be TRBD1 (5 bases). The germline CDR1 and CDR2 sequences are SNHLY and FYNNEI. CDR3 length: 13 residues. The V and J ends lost 8 bases and 8 bases respectively, with 18 bases between them. CDR3 in amino acids: CASDGVGGGGYTF. The CDR3 bases are TGTGCCAGCGATGGGGTCGGGGGGGGAGGCTACACCTTC.

This chain links TRBV29-1 with TRBJ1-1, with 7 positions matching TRBD1. The CDR3 length is 13 residues. Trimming took 4 bases from V and 5 from J; bases not matched to a gene: 7. CDR1 is SQVTM and CDR2 is ANQGSEA in the germline V gene. The CDR3 region has the DNA TGCAGCGTTGCTAGACAGGGCCGAACTGAAGCTTTCTTT. Translated: CSVARQGRTEAFF.

The chain links TRBV29-1 to TRBJ2-1; D gene uncertain. The CDR3 consists of 14 residues. Germline values: CDR1 SQVTM, CDR2 ANQGSEA. Trimming shortened V by 8 bases and J by 4 bases, and 18 bases separated the two germline ends. DNA of the CDR3: TGCAGCAACAGCTTCTATACAGTATACAATGAGCAGTTCTTC. Translated, it gives CSNSFYTVYNEQFF.

This clone has just one count. The chain links TRBV30 to TRBJ1-3; 7 nucleotides align to TRBD1. CDR1 is GTSNPN and CDR2 is SVGIG in the germline V gene (reference sequence). The V and J ends lost 4 bases and 0 bases, in that order; junction bases with no gene match: 9. There are 16 residues in the CDR3. The DNA for the CDR3 is TGTGCCTGGACCCGACCGGGACAGCTCTCTGGAAACACCATATATTTT. Translation gives CAWTRPGQLSGNTIYF.

The chain combines TRBV7-9 with TRBJ2-7; TRBD1 matches 7 bases. The CDR3 has 15 residues. V lost 4 bases and J lost 3; bases outside the gene matches: 9. Germline V gene sequence: CDR1 SEHNR, CDR2 FQNEAQ (reference sequence). CDR3 sequence: CASSSQDRHLYEQYF. CDR3 nucleotides: TGTGCCAGCAGCTCCCAGGACAGGCACCTCTACGAGCAGTACTTC.

The chain employs TRBV10-3 and TRBJ1-4; D gene unclear. Looked up from germline, CDR1 is ENHRY and CDR2 is SYGVKD. The CDR3 is 11 amino acids. Deletions cut 3 bases from V and 10 bases from J, with 6 bases between. The CDR3 DNA is TGTGCCATCAGTGACGGCGGAAAACTGTTTTTT. Its protein is CAISDGGKLFF.

The chain joins TRBV27 to TRBJ1-2; D remains unclear. V lost 3 bases, J lost 2 bases, and 10 bases lay in between. The CDR3 extends over 14 amino acids. CDR1 is MNHEY, CDR2 SMNVEV, per germline (reference sequence). CDR3 in amino acids: CASSFADNNYGYTF. DNA for the CDR3: TGTGCCAGCAGTTTCGCAGATAACAACTATGGCTACACCTTC.

This clone was picked up one time. The V and J genes are TRBV30 and TRBJ1-4; weak D call: TRBD1 (6 bases). CDR3 length: 15 residues. V dropped 3 bases and J dropped 6 bases, with 17 bases sitting between them. Germline CDR1 GTSNPN, CDR2 SVGIG (reference sequence). The CDR3 DNA sequence: TGTGCCTGGAGCCGGAAACAGGGAAGGGATGAAAAACTGTTTTTT. Its protein product is CAWSRKQGRDEKLFF.